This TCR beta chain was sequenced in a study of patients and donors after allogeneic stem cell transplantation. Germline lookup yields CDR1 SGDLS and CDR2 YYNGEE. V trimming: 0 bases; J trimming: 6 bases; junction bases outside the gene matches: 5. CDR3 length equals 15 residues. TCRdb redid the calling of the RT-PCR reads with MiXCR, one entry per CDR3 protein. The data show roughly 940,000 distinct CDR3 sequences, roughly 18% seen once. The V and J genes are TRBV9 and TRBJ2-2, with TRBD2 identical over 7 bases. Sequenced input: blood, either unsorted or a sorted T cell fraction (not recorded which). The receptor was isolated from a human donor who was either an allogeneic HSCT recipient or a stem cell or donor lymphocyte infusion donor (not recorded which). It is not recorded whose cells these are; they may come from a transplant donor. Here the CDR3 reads CASSVGGRDPGELFF. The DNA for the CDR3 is TGTGCCAGCAGCGTAGGAGGGAGGGATCCCGGGGAGCTGTTTTTT.